The 4 T cell receptor beta chains below come from one sample, sequenced in a study of shared clonotypes between healthy human individuals. TCRdb's table, derived via immunoSEQ multiplex PCR, lists solely in-frame clones and lacks some. There are approximately 500,000 clones in the sample; 96% occur only once, and 0.06% lies in the top ten. Sequenced input: naive CD4+ T cells sorted from blood. Subset described: CD45RA+ positively selected. Source of these receptors: a woman in her thirties in good health.

This chain uses TRBV27 with TRBJ2-3, with D hard to call. There are 14 residues in the CDR3. Germline V lookup: CDR1 MNHEY, CDR2 SMNVEV (reference sequence). V lost 5 bases to trimming and J lost 3 bases, with 12 bases between them. CDR3 sequence (DNA): TGTGCCAGCAGTCCCTTCGAAGTGACAGATACGCAGTATTTT. Translation: CASSPFEVTDTQYF.

The chain carries TRBV6-1 and TRBJ2-2, with 9 positions matching TRBD1. V dropped 8 bases and J dropped 6; count of bases not matched to a gene: 4. The CDR3 totals 13 residues. Per germline, CDR1 MNHNS and CDR2 SASEGT. The CDR3 nucleotides read TGTGCCAGCTCCGGGACAGGGCCCGGGGAGCTGTTTTTT. This sequence encodes CASSGTGPGELFF.

Only one count was recorded for this clone. The chain has TRBV7-9 and TRBJ2-7, with D perhaps TRBD1 (6 bases). In germline, CDR1 is SEHNR, CDR2 FQNEAQ (reference sequence). The V end lost 6 bases, the J end lost 5 bases, and 8 bases lay between the germline ends. The CDR3 runs to 11 residues. CDR3 loop: CASSYRDEQYF. CDR3 sequence (DNA): TGTGCCAGCAGTTACAGGGACGAGCAGTACTTC.

The chain links TRBV6-1 to TRBJ2-7, with 11 bases matching TRBD2. This CDR3 is built from 19 residues. Germline V gives CDR1 MNHNS, CDR2 SASEGT. J lost 4 bases, V lost 0 bases, and 14 bases had no gene match. CDR3 sequence: CASSEAIALLAGVRYEQYF. The CDR3 DNA reads TGTGCCAGCAGTGAAGCGATCGCCCTACTAGCGGGAGTGAGGTACGAGCAGTACTTC.